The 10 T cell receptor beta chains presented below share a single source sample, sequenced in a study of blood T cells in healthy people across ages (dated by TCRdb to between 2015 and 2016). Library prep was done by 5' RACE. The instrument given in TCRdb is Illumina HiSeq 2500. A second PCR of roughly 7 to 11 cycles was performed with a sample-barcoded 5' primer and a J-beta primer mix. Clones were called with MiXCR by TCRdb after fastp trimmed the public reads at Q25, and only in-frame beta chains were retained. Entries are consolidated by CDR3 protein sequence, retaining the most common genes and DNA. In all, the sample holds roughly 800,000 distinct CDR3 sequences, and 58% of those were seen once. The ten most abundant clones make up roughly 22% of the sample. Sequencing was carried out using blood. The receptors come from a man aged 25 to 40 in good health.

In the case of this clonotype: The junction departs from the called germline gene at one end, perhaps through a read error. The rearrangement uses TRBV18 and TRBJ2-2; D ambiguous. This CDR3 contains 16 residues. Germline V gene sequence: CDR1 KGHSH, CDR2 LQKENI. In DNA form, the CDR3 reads TGTGTCAGCTCACACCCAAACCTTTGGAACACCGGGGAGCTGTTTTTT. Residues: CVSSHPNLWNTGELFF.

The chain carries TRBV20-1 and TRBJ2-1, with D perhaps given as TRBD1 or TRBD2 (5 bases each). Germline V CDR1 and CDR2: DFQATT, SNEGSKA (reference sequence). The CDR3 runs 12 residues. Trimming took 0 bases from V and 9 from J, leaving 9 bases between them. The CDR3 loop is CSARDVGVEQFF. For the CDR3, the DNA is TGCAGTGCTAGAGATGTGGGGGTTGAGCAGTTCTTC.

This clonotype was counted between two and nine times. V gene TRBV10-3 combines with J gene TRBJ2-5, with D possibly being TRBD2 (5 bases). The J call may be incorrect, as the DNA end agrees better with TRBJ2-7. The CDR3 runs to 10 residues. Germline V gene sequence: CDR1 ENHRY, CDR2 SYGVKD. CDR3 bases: TGTGCCCCCGGGGCCTACGAGCAGTACTTC. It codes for CAPGAYEQYF.

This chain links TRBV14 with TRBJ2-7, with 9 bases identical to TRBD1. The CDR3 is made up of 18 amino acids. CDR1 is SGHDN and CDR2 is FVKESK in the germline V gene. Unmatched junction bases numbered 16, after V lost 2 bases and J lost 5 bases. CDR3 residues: CASSQIDRDRDRVHEQYF. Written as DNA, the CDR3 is TGTGCCAGCAGCCAAATTGATCGAGACCGGGACAGGGTCCACGAGCAGTACTTC.

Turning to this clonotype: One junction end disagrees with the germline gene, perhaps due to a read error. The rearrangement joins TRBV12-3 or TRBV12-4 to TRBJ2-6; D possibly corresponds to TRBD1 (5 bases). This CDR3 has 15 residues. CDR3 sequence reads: CASSLDSPGANVLTF. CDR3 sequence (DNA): TGTGCCAGCAGCTTAGACAGTCCCGGGGCCAACGTCCTGACTTTC.

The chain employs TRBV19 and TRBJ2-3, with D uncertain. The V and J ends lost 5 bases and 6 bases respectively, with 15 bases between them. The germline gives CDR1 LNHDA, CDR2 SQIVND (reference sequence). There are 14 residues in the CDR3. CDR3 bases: TGTGCCAGTAGTGTCGCTCACGGTGGGGATACGCAGTATTTT. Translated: CASSVAHGGDTQYF.

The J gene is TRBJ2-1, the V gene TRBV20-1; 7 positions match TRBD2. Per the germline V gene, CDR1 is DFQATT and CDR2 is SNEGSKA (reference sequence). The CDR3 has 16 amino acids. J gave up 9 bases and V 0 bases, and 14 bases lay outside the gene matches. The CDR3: CSARDQRGGAYVEQFF. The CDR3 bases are TGCAGTGCTAGAGATCAAAGGGGAGGGGCGTACGTTGAGCAGTTCTTC.

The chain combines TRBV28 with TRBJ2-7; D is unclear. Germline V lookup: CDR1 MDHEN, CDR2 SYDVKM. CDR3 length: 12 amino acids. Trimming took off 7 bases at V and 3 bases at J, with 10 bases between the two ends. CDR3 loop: CASKIADYEQYF. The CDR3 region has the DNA TGTGCCAGCAAGATTGCGGACTACGAGCAGTACTTC.

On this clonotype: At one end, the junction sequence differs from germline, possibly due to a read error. The CDR3 loop is CATSRSPQDIQYF. DNA of the CDR3: TGTGCCACCAGTCGATCCCCGCAGGACATTCAGTACTTC. The rearrangement joins TRBV6-5 to TRBJ2-4; D not certain. The CDR3 extends over 13 amino acids. Per germline, CDR1 MNHEY and CDR2 SVGAGI.

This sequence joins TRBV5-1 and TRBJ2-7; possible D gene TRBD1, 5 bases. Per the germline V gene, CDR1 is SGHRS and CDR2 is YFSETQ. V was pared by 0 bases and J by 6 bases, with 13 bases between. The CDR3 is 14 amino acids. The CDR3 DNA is TGCGCCAGCAGCTTGGCTCAGGGTTCCCCCGAGCAGTACTTC. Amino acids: CASSLAQGSPEQYF.